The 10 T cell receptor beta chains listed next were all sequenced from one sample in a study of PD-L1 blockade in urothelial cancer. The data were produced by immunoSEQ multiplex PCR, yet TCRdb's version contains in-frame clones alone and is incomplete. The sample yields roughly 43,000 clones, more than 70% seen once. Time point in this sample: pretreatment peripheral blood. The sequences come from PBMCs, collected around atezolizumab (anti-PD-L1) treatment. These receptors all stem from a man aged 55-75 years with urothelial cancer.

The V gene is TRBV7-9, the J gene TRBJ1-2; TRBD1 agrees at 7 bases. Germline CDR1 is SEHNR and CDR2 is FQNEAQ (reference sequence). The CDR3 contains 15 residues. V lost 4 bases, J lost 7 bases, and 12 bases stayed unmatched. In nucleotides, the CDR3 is TGTGCCAGCAGCTCACCGACAGGGAAATATGCTGGCTACACCTTC. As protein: CASSSPTGKYAGYTF.

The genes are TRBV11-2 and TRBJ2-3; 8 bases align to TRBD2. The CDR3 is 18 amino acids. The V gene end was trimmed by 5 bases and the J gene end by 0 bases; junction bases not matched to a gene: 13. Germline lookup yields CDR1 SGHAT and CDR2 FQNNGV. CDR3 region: CASSPRGGGFSSTDTQYF. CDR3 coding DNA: TGTGCCAGCAGCCCCAGGGGCGGGGGGTTCTCTAGCACAGATACGCAGTATTTT. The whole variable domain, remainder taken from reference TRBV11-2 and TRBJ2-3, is EAGVAQSPRYKIIEKRQSVAFWCNPISGHATLYWYQQILGQGPKLLIQFQNNGVVDDSQLPKDRFSAERLKGVDSTLKIQPAKLEDSAVYLCASSPRGGGFSSTDTQYFGPGTRLTVL.

CDR3 sequence: CASSLVTGQEKLFF. CDR3 bases: TGTGCCAGCAGCTTAGTCACGGGACAGGAAAAACTGTTTTTT. The chain recombines TRBV7-2 with TRBJ1-4; 7 positions match TRBD1. The length of the CDR3 is 14 residues. Germline CDR1 SGHTA, CDR2 FQGNSA. With V trimmed by 1 base and J by 8 bases, 4 bases remained unmatched.

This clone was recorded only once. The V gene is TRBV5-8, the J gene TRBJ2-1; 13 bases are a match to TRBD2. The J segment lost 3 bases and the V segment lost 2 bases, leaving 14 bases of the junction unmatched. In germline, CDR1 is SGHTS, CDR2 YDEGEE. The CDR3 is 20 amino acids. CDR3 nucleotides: TGTGCCAGCAGCTTTAAAGGAACTAGCGGGGGGGCCAGGTTCTACAATGAGCAGTTCTTC. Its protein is CASSFKGTSGGARFYNEQFF. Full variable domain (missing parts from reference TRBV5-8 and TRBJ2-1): EAGVTQSPTHLIKTRGQQATLRCSPISGHTSVYWYQQALGLGLQFLLWYDEGEERNRGNFPPRFSGRQFPNYSSELNVNALELEDSALYLCASSFKGTSGGARFYNEQFFGPGTRLTVL.

As DNA, the CDR3 is TGTGCCAGCAGCGTAGACGGGAGCCACAATGAGCAGTTCTTC. This sequence encodes CASSVDGSHNEQFF. The chain uses TRBV9 and TRBJ2-1; maybe TRBD2 (6 bases). Germline V CDR1 and CDR2: SGDLS, YYNGEE. This CDR3 is 14 amino acids long. V lost 0 bases and J 5 bases, leaving 9 bases between the germline ends.

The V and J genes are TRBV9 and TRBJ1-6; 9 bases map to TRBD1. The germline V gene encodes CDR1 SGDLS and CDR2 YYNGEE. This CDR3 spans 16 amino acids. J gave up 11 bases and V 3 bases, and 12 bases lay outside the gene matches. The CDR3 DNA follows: TGTGCCAGCAGCGAGGGAGGGGGGACAGGGCAGGCACCCCTCCACTTT. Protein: CASSEGGGTGQAPLHF.

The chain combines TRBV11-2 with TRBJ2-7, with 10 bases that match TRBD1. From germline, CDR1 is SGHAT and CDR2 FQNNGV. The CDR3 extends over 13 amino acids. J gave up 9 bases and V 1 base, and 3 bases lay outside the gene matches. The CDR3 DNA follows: TGTGCCAGCAGCTTAGGGGACAGGGGAGCGCAGTACTTC. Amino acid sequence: CASSLGDRGAQYF.

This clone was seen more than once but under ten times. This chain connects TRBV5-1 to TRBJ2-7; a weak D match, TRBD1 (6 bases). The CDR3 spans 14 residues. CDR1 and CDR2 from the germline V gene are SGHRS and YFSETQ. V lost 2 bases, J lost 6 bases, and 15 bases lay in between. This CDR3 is CASSLPAVRGEQYF. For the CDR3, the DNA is TGCGCCAGCAGCTTACCCGCTGTCAGGGGCGAGCAGTACTTC.

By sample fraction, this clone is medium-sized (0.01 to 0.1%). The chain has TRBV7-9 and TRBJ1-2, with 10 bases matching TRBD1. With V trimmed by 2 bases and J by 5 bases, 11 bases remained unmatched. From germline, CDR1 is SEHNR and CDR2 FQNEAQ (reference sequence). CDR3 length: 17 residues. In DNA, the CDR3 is TGTGCCAGCAGCTTACCCGGACTCGGACAGGGGGTGTATGGCTACACCTTC. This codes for CASSLPGLGQGVYGYTF.

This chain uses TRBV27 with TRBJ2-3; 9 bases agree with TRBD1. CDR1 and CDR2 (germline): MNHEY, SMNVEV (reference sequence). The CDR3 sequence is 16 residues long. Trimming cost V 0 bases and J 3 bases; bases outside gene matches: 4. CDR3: CASSLSRDRATDTQYF. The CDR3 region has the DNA TGTGCCAGCAGTTTATCCAGGGACAGGGCGACAGATACGCAGTATTTT.